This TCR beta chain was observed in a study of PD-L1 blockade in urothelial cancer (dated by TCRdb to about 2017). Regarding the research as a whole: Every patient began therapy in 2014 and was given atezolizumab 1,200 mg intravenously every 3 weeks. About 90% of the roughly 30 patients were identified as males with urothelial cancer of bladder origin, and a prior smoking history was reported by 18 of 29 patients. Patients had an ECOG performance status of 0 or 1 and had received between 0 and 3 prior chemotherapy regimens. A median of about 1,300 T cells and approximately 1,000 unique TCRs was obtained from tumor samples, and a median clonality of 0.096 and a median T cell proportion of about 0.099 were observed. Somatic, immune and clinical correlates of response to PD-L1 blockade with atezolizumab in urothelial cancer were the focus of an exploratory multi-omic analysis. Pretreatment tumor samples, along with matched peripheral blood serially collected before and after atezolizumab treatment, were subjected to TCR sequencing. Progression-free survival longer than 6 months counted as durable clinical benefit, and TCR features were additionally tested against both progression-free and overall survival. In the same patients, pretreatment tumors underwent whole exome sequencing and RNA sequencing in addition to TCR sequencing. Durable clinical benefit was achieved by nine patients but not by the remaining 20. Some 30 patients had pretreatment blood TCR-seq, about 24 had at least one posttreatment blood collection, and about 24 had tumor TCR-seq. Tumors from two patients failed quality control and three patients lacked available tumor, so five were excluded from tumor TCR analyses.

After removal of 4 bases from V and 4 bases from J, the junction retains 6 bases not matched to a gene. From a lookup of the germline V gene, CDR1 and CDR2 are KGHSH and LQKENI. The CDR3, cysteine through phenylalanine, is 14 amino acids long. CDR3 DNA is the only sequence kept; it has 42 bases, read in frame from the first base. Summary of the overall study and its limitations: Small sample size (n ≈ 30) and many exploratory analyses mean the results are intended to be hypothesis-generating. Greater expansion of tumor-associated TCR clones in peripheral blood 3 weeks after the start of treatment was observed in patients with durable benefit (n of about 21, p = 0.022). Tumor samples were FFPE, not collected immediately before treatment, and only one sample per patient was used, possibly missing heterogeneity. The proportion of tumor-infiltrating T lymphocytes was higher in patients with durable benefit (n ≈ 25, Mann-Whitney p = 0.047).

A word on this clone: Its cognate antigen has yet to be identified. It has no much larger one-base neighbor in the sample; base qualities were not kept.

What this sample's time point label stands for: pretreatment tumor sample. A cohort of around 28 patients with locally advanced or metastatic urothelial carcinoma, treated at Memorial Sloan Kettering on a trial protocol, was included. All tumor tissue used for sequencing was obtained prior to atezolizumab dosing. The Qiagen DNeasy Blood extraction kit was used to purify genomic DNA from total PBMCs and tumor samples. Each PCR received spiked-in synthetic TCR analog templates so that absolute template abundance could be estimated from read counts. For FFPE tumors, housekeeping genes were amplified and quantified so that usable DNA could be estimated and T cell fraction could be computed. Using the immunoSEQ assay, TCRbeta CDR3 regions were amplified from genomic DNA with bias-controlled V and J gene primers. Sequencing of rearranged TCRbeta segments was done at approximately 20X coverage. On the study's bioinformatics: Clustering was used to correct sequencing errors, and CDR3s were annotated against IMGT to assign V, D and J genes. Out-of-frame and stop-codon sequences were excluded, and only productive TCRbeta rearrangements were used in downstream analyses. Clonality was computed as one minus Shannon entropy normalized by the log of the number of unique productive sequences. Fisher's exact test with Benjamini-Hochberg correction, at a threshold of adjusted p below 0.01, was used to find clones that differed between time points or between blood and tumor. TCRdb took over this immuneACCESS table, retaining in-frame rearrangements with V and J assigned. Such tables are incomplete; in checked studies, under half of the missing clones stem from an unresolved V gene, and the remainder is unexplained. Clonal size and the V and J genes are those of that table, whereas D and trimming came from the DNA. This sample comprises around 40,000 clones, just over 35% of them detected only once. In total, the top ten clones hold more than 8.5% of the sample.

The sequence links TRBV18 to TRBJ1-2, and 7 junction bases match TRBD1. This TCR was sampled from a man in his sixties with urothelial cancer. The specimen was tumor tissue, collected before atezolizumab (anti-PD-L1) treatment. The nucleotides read TGTGCCAGCTCACAGGGGGCCCCCTTCTATGGCTACACCTTC. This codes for CASSQGAPFYGYTF.